One sample yielded the 20 T cell receptor beta chains listed below, sequenced in a study of blood T cell repertoires in COVID-19. Profiled with immunoSEQ multiplex PCR; TCRdb holds only in-frame clones, not every one. The profile covers some 170,000 clones, with roughly four fifths appearing a single time and roughly 9.6% taken by the ten largest. The sequenced material came from peripheral blood. The receptors shown here come from a man aged 60 to 75 with active or convalescent COVID-19.

The chain has TRBV5-1 and TRBJ2-7; 12 nucleotides align to TRBD1. Germline lookup yields CDR1 SGHRS and CDR2 YFSETQ. The junction had 6 bases not matched to a gene; V was cut back by 2 bases and J by 6 bases. The CDR3 is made up of 15 amino acids. This CDR3 reads CASSFRDRGPLEQYF. As DNA, the CDR3 is TGCGCCAGCAGCTTCCGGGACAGGGGGCCCCTCGAGCAGTACTTC.

The gene calls are TRBV5-6 and TRBJ2-7; D is unresolved. The CDR3 runs to 11 residues. Trimming removed 3 bases at V and 4 bases at J, with 5 bases between. CDR1 and CDR2 (germline): SGHDT, YYEEEE. The CDR3 bases are TGTGCCAGCAGCTCCCTATACGAGCAGTACTTC. Protein product: CASSSLYEQYF.

The sample holds a few counts of this clone. This chain links TRBV7-2 with TRBJ2-7, with D possibly TRBD1 on 6 matching bases. Germline-derived CDR1 and CDR2 are SGHTA and FQGNSA. The V end lost 3 bases, the J end lost 2 bases, and 8 bases lay between the germline ends. The CDR3 runs 13 residues. For the CDR3, the DNA is TGTGCCAGCAGCTTCCGACAGGCCTACGAGCAGTACTTC. It encodes CASSFRQAYEQYF.

The chain joins TRBV15 to TRBJ2-1; D remains ambiguous. This CDR3 is built from 15 residues. Trimming pared 8 bases from V and 6 bases from J, leaving 20 bases between. Per the germline V gene, CDR1 is LNHNV and CDR2 is YYDKDF (reference sequence). As DNA, the CDR3 is TGTGCCACCGTCTCGGGTCGCCCCGACGGCAATGAGCAGTTCTTC. Translation: CATVSGRPDGNEQFF.

V usage is TRBV24-1 and J usage is TRBJ1-3, with D hard to call. The CDR3 is made up of 17 amino acids. Germline V gene sequence: CDR1 KGHDR, CDR2 SFDVKD. V lost 5 bases and J 0 bases, leaving 16 bases between the germline ends. CDR3 nucleotides: TGTGCCACCAGTGGGGTGGAGATTCTTATCTCTGGAAACACCATATATTTT. Its translation is CATSGVEILISGNTIYF.

This chain links TRBV6-2 or TRBV6-3 with TRBJ2-1, with TRBD2 matching 7 bases. V was clipped by 6 bases and J by 0 bases; unmatched bases: 5. Germline V gene data show CDR1 as MNHEY and CDR2 as SVGEGT. The CDR3 covers 15 residues. The CDR3 loop reads CASSKRTSSYNEQFF. The DNA of the CDR3 is TGTGCCAGCAGCAAGAGGACTAGCTCCTACAATGAGCAGTTCTTC.

Written as DNA, the CDR3 is TGTGCCAGCAGTCCGACTAGCGGCTTGTTCACAGATACGCAGTATTTT. It codes for CASSPTSGLFTDTQYF. This chain links TRBV2 with TRBJ2-3, with 9 bases matching TRBD2. V gave up 5 bases and J gave up 2 bases; unmatched junction bases: 8. Germline CDR1 reads SNHLY; CDR2 reads FYNNEI. The CDR3 contains 16 residues.

The chain joins TRBV3-1 (or the pseudogene TRBV3-2) to TRBJ1-1, with D unresolved. The V end lost 4 bases, the J end lost 3 bases, and 15 bases lay between the germline ends. CDR1 and CDR2 from the germline V gene are LGHDT and YNNKEL (reference sequence). This CDR3 is built from 15 residues. As DNA, the CDR3 is TGTGCCAGCAGCCCGAGTTTTCGGAGGGACACTGAAGCTTTCTTT. Its translation is CASSPSFRRDTEAFF.

The rearrangement joins TRBV7-2 to TRBJ1-1; a weak D match, TRBD1 (5 bases). This CDR3 comprises 16 residues. Germline loops: CDR1 SGHTA, CDR2 FQGNSA. The V end was cut by 5 bases, the J end by 0 bases, with 16 bases between. The CDR3 protein is CASSPINGGMNTEAFF. The CDR3, as DNA: TGTGCCAGCAGCCCAATAAACGGGGGGATGAACACTGAAGCTTTCTTT.

The chain recombines TRBV7-2 with TRBJ2-1; a possible D gene is TRBD2 (6 bases). The V and J ends lost 2 bases and 5 bases respectively, with 10 bases between them. This CDR3 has 14 amino acids. Germline CDR1 SGHTA, CDR2 FQGNSA. The CDR3 DNA reads TGTGCCAGCAGCTTACGGAGGGGTAACAATGAGCAGTTCTTC. Protein sequence: CASSLRRGNNEQFF.

J is TRBJ2-4 and V is TRBV18, with TRBD1 identical over 12 bases. Germline loops: CDR1 KGHSH, CDR2 LQKENI. The V segment lost 3 bases and the J segment 2 bases; nucleotides outside the gene matches: 2. The CDR3 covers 16 residues. The DNA for the CDR3 is TGTGCCAGCTCACCGGGACAGGGGGCAACCAAAAACATTCAGTACTTC. This gives the protein CASSPGQGATKNIQYF.

The rearrangement links TRBV6-1 to TRBJ2-5; maybe TRBD1 (5 bases). The germline V and J ends were trimmed by 1 base and 7 bases, with 7 bases remaining between them. The length of the CDR3 is 12 residues. Germline V gene lookup returns CDR1 MNHNS and CDR2 SASEGT. CDR3 in amino acids: CASSEGGRTQYF. CDR3 bases: TGTGCCAGCAGTGAAGGGGGCCGGACCCAGTACTTC.

The gene calls are TRBV28 and TRBJ2-3; tentatively, D is TRBD2 (5 bases). This CDR3 comprises 17 residues. Trimming left V 6 bases short and J 1 base short, with 20 bases between. Germline CDR1 and CDR2: MDHEN and SYDVKM. The CDR3 DNA is TGTGCCAGCAGCCTGAGGGCCTTCGGGGTGGGCACAGATACGCAGTATTTT. As protein: CASSLRAFGVGTDTQYF. Full variable domain (rest looked up from reference TRBV28 and TRBJ2-3): DVKVTQSSRYLVKRTGEKVFLECVQDMDHENMFWYRQDPGLGLRLIYFSYDVKMKEKGDIPEGYSVSREKKERFSLILESASTNQTSMYLCASSLRAFGVGTDTQYFGPGTRLTVL.

V usage is TRBV28 and J usage is TRBJ1-1; D may be TRBD1 (6 bases). V lost 8 bases to trimming and J lost 2 bases, with 12 bases between them. In germline, CDR1 is MDHEN, CDR2 SYDVKM. The CDR3 spans 13 residues. CDR3 residues: CASGRQANTEAFF. The CDR3 DNA is TGTGCCAGCGGCCGACAGGCCAACACTGAAGCTTTCTTT.

The chain combines TRBV2 with TRBJ2-1, with TRBD2 identical over 12 bases. The length of the CDR3 is 17 residues. Germline assignment: CDR1 SNHLY and CDR2 FYNNEI. J was trimmed by 2 bases and V by 7 bases; bases with no gene match: 9. DNA of the CDR3: TGTGCCAGCACCACATCTAGCGGGAGGGCCGCCTACAATGAGCAGTTCTTC. Encoded protein: CASTTSSGRAAYNEQFF. The full variable domain, in which reference TRBV2 and TRBJ2-1 provide the parts outside the CDR3, is EPEVTQTPSHQVTQMGQEVILRCVPISNHLYFYWYRQILGQKVEFLVSFYNNEISEKSEIFDDQFSVERPDGSNFTLKIRSTKLEDSAMYFCASTTSSGRAAYNEQFFGPGTRLTVL.

The rearrangement joins TRBV12-5 to TRBJ1-1, with TRBD1 identical over 7 bases. Germline lookup yields CDR1 LGHNT and CDR2 FRNRAP. This CDR3 spans 15 amino acids. With 5 bases clipped from V and 0 bases from J, the junction kept 6 bases outside the gene matches. CDR3: CASGTQTGMNTEAFF. The CDR3 DNA follows: TGTGCTAGTGGTACTCAGACAGGGATGAACACTGAAGCTTTCTTT. The full variable domain, completed using reference TRBV12-5 and TRBJ1-1, is DARVTQTPRHKVTEMGQEVTMRCQPILGHNTVFWYRQTMMQGLELLAYFRNRAPLDDSGMPKDRFSAEMPDATLATLKIQPSEPRDSAVYFCASGTQTGMNTEAFFGQGTRLTVV.

The chain's CDR3 is CASSQVSSGRVADTQYF. CDR3 nucleotide sequence: TGTGCCAGCAGCCAAGTTTCTAGCGGGAGGGTTGCAGATACGCAGTATTTT. This chain links TRBV3-1 (or the pseudogene TRBV3-2) with TRBJ2-3; 12 bases match TRBD2. Germline V gene data show CDR1 as LGHDT and CDR2 as YNNKEL (reference sequence). Trimming cost V 1 base and J 4 bases; bases outside gene matches: 6. CDR3 length: 17 residues.

This clone has just a few counts. The J gene is TRBJ1-4, the V gene TRBV5-3, with 10 bases fitting TRBD1. TRBV5-3 is designated an ORF whose function remains uncertain. The length of the CDR3 is 16 residues. The V gene end was trimmed by 4 bases and the J gene end by 6 bases; junction bases not matched to a gene: 9. Written as DNA, the CDR3 is TGTGCCAGAAGCGTGGGGGGACAGGGGATAGATGAAAAACTGTTTTTT. Translating it yields CARSVGGQGIDEKLFF.

By sample fraction, this clone is hyperexpanded. The V and J genes are TRBV10-3 and TRBJ1-6, with D possibly matching TRBD1 (5 bases). Germline loops: CDR1 ENHRY, CDR2 SYGVKD. Trimming left V 8 bases short and J 5 bases short, with 16 bases between. The CDR3 contains 15 residues. The CDR3 sequence is CAIGRTGENNSPLHF. The CDR3 region has the DNA TGTGCCATCGGCCGGACGGGGGAGAATAATTCACCCCTCCACTTT.

A single count supports this clone. CDR3: CASSPLTGGQIDGYTF. The CDR3 DNA is TGTGCCAGCAGCCCCCTGACAGGGGGTCAGATCGATGGCTACACCTTC. The rearrangement links TRBV4-2 to TRBJ1-2, with 9 bases lining up with TRBD1. J gave up 6 bases and V 4 bases, and 12 bases lay outside the gene matches. The length of the CDR3 is 16 residues. Per the germline V gene, CDR1 is LGHNA and CDR2 is YNFKEQ.